The rows below give T cell receptor beta chains drawn from one sample of a study of cytomegalovirus exposure and HLA in healthy donors. Libraries were prepared by immunoSEQ multiplex PCR; TCRdb keeps only in-frame clonotypes and omits some of them. The table lists some 170,000 clones, approximately 86% of them singletons. The material sequenced was PBMCs. These receptors were collected from a man between 18 and 35 years old in good health and CMV-seropositive. Each CDR3 is given with its conserved first and last residue. Fields, in order: V gene, CDR3 protein.

TRBV30 | CAWSGMTGVGYTF
TRBV28 | CASHLGASGSYEQYF
TRBV27 | CASSFGREAFF
TRBV11-2 | CASSLASGQRYEQYF
TRBV28 | CASSSPTVSPYGYTF
TRBV5-6 | CASTLTGYEQYF
TRBV27 | CASSLGAGEVPDTQYF
TRBV19 | CASRDFPSYNEQFF
TRBV27 | CASSYRGTQYF
TRBV4-3 | CASSQEVGYGYTF
TRBV11-2 | CASSTATPQGSSYNEQFF
TRBV5-4 | CASSSGGGGNTGELFF
TRBV7-6 | CASSFDSGTASTNEKLFF
TRBV4-2 | CASSQFPPGLAGGSSYNEQFF
TRBV9 | CASSVEGTGMGEQYF
TRBV19 | CASNPQTNTGELFF
TRBV27 | CASSLAGTQFF
TRBV18 | CASSPPGTETYEQYF
TRBV5-6 | CASKSLGPQYF
TRBV29-1 | CSADRGVYGYTF
TRBV6-4 | CASSHQTGANNEQFF
TRBV28 | CASRLRGRDEQFF
TRBV7-9 | CASSFFGKSSYNEQFF
TRBV27 | CASSPQGPRGYLFF
TRBV18 | CASSPPGARGNTEAFF
TRBV6-5 | CASSYVGTNTDTQYF
TRBV2 | CASTGIGAETQYF
TRBV20-1 | CSAPSPGQYF
TRBV5-1 | CASSLGTGFHEQYF
TRBV10-3 | CAISEKGQNFYGYTF
TRBV9 | CASSVEAGGSYNEQFF
TRBV2 | CASSEDTTGAEAFF
TRBV6-1 | CASSGTGGSGNTIYF
TRBV7-6 | CASSLAGDTEAFF
TRBV7-2 | CASSSRTGMVNGEQYF
TRBV4-3 | CASSQLGTIRSGELFF
TRBV4-1 | CASSQVGDWGEQYF
TRBV19 | CASSMGQTNYGYTF
TRBV11-2 | CASRIGGDGPLWGYTF
TRBV15 | CATTANGREQFF
TRBV9 | CASSVVGGYYGYTF
TRBV5-4 | CASSSGGPGGEQYF
TRBV13 | CASSLGRQANSPLHF
TRBV5-4 | CASSGKTSGSNTGELFF
TRBV6-5 | CASSPPGYNEQFF
TRBV5-6 | CASSWTGGSTNEKLFF
TRBV27 | CASSPNPRSTEAFF
TRBV19 | CASSITAAEGETQYF
TRBV6-6 | CASGLETQYF
TRBV10-3 | CAIGQLNTEAFF